This TCR beta chain emerged from a study of shared clonotypes between healthy human individuals. The study ran the assay at deep level. The material for each subset, its genomic DNA, was split evenly across several immunoSEQ plates. Per sorted-subset replicate PCR, input was approximately 180 ng DNA, representing roughly 30,000 T cell genomes. Libraries were prepared by immunoSEQ multiplex PCR; TCRdb keeps only in-frame clonotypes and omits some of them. This table has a few hundred thousand clones, 65% appearing once. This clone has only a few counts. Specimen: memory CD4+ T cells sorted from blood. Regarding subset: CD45RA-negative fraction. This TCR came from a man younger than 40 in good health.

The CDR3 DNA is TGTGCCAGCTCACCTCAAGGGGGGCCTGGGCCCCAGCATTTT. It is translated as CASSPQGGPGPQHF. V usage is TRBV18 and J usage is TRBJ1-5; TRBD1 is a possible D gene (6 bases). V lost 3 bases and J 9 bases, leaving 15 bases between the germline ends. Germline V lookup: CDR1 KGHSH, CDR2 LQKENI. This CDR3 spans 14 amino acids.